This passage covers 13 T cell receptor beta chains from one sample sequenced in a study of CD8+ T cells in alopecia areata. This sample's treatment: oral pan-JAK inhibitor, 5-10 mg twice daily. Extracted RNA was reverse transcribed, and the resulting cDNA served as sequencing template. Method: immunoSEQ multiplex PCR; TCRdb's copy keeps in-frame clones and lacks some. The sample lists a few hundred thousand clones, roughly two fifths occurring once. The sample was CD4+ T cells sorted from blood, taken at approximately week 30, from a patient treated with tofacitinib. These receptor sequences come from a human donor with alopecia areata.

This clone occurred a few times. The rearrangement joins TRBV30 to TRBJ2-5; TRBD2 matches 7 bases. CDR1 GTSNPN and CDR2 SVGIG come from the germline V gene (reference sequence). The trim removed 3 bases at V and 0 bases at J, leaving 7 bases unmatched. The CDR3 is 15 amino acids. CDR3 protein: CAWRRSSGYQETQYF. The CDR3 DNA follows: TGTGCCTGGAGACGGTCTAGCGGATACCAAGAGACCCAGTACTTC.

This clone occurred a few times. The CDR3, as DNA: TGTGCCAGCAGTTTCAGCTGGGGTCCCTCCTTTGGTAATGAGCAGTTCTTC. Translation gives CASSFSWGPSFGNEQFF. The chain employs TRBV27 and TRBJ2-1; D unresolved. CDR3 length: 17 amino acids. With 3 bases removed from V and 7 bases from J, the gap between germline ends came to 22 bases. CDR1 is MNHEY, CDR2 SMNVEV, per germline (reference sequence).

This clone was seen many times. The chain combines TRBV29-1 with TRBJ1-2; no firm D call. The germline gives CDR1 SQVTM, CDR2 ANQGSEA. There are 11 residues in the CDR3. Trimming left V 5 bases short and J 4 bases short, with 8 bases between. The CDR3 protein is CSVTDFYGYTF. The CDR3 DNA follows: TGCAGCGTTACAGACTTCTATGGCTACACCTTC.

This clone was observed a few times. V and J are TRBV29-1 and TRBJ2-5; D remains ambiguous. V was shortened by 1 base and J by 0 bases, with 3 bases between the two germline ends. Germline V gives CDR1 SQVTM, CDR2 ANQGSEA. This CDR3 has 12 amino acids. The CDR3 sequence: CSVEVYQETQYF. The CDR3 DNA reads as TGCAGCGTTGAAGTGTACCAAGAGACCCAGTACTTC.

As to this clone: The junction departs from germline at one end; a sequencing error may be responsible. The CDR3 DNA reads as TGTGCCAGCAGGGAAGACAGGGGCAATCAGCCCCAGCATTTT. Its translation: CASREDRGNQPQHF. This sequence joins TRBV2 and TRBJ1-5; TRBD1 agrees at 7 bases. Germline V gives CDR1 SNHLY, CDR2 FYNNEI. The CDR3 has 14 amino acids.

This clone was seen more than once but under ten times. J is TRBJ2-1 and V is TRBV15; 13 bases map to TRBD2. There are 17 residues in the CDR3. The germline CDR1 and CDR2 sequences are LNHNV and YYDKDF (reference sequence). V shed 5 bases, J shed 9 bases, and the junction held 13 bases outside the gene matches. The DNA of the CDR3 is TGTGCCACCAGCCTCCGGACTAGCGGGAGAGGGAGCGCTGAGCAGTTCTTC. Translation gives CATSLRTSGRGSAEQFF.

This clone was counted only a few times. The chain employs TRBV5-1 and TRBJ2-6; D call uncertain. V lost 0 bases and J lost 4, with 8 bases in between. CDR1 SGHRS and CDR2 YFSETQ come from the germline V gene. The CDR3 totals 15 residues. This chain's CDR3 is CASSLDWAGANVLTF. The DNA of the CDR3 is TGCGCCAGCAGCTTGGATTGGGCCGGGGCCAACGTCCTGACTTTC. The entire variable domain, with the rest obtained from reference TRBV5-1 and TRBJ2-6, is as follows: KAGVTQTPRYLIKTRGQQVTLSCSPISGHRSVSWYQQTPGQGLQFLFEYFSETQRNKGNFPGRFSGRQFSNSRSEMNVSTLELGDSALYLCASSLDWAGANVLTFGAGSRLTVL.

This clone showed up just a few times. V and J are TRBV4-2 and TRBJ1-2; no firm D call. Germline V CDR1 and CDR2: LGHNA, YNFKEQ. CDR3 length equals 16 residues. V shed 3 bases and J shed 0 bases, with 14 bases lying between them. CDR3 DNA sequence: TGTGCCAGCAGCCAGTTCGTGTCGGTTGCTAACTATGGCTACACCTTC. Amino acids: CASSQFVSVANYGYTF.

This clone appeared a few times. The J gene is TRBJ1-4, the V gene TRBV2, with D possibly being TRBD1 (6 bases). CDR1 is SNHLY and CDR2 is FYNNEI in the germline V gene. V was clipped by 11 bases and J by 3 bases, with 10 bases between them. The length of the CDR3 is 12 residues. CDR3 DNA: TGTGCCTCCCAGGGGTCTAATGAAAAACTGTTTTTT. This codes for CASQGSNEKLFF.

The gene calls are TRBV29-1 and TRBJ2-3; tentatively, D is TRBD1 (6 bases). CDR3 length equals 15 residues. Germline lookup yields CDR1 SQVTM and CDR2 ANQGSEA. The V gene lost 6 bases and the J gene lost 0 bases, with 16 bases spanning the gap. The CDR3: CSVVGTSTSTDTQYF. In DNA, the CDR3 is TGCAGCGTGGTCGGGACATCAACTAGCACAGATACGCAGTATTTT.

The chain is built from TRBV29-1 and TRBJ1-1, with 8 bases lining up with TRBD1. There are 15 residues in the CDR3. Germline-derived CDR1 and CDR2 are SQVTM and ANQGSEA. V trimming: 4 bases; J trimming: 6 bases; junction bases outside the gene matches: 13. The CDR3 region has the DNA TGCAGCGTTGTGCCCCCCGGGACAGGCTCGGCTGAAGCTTTCTTT. It yields the protein CSVVPPGTGSAEAFF.

Written as DNA, the CDR3 is TGTGCCAGCAGCCGCTCTTCAAGGGAGCAGTACTTC. This translates into CASSRSSREQYF. The rearrangement joins TRBV7-2 to TRBJ2-7; D is ambiguous. The CDR3 totals 12 residues. V lost 5 bases, J lost 7 bases, and 12 bases lay in between. CDR1 SGHTA and CDR2 FQGNSA come from the germline V gene. Based on the CDR3 plus reference TRBV7-2 and TRBJ2-7, the full variable domain is GAGVSQSPSNKVTEKGKDVELRCDPISGHTALYWYRQSLGQGLEFLIYFQGNSAPDKSGLPSDRFSAERTGGSVSTLTIQRTQQEDSAVYLCASSRSSREQYFGPGTRLTVT.

This CDR3 reads CASSGGYGYTF. CDR3 in DNA: TGTGCCAGCAGTGGAGGGTATGGCTACACCTTC. The chain couples TRBV6-1 to TRBJ1-2; the D is unclear. This CDR3 spans 11 amino acids. The V gene lost 4 bases and the J gene lost 5 bases, with 5 bases spanning the gap. Germline loops: CDR1 MNHNS, CDR2 SASEGT.